This T cell receptor (beta chain) was captured by sequencing in a study of circulating and synovial CD4+ cells in juvenile arthritis. In the case of this clone: Antigen: not known.

Sequenced by immunoSEQ multiplex PCR; TCRdb stores in-frame clones only, minus some. The sample includes tens of thousands of clones, 90% to 95% of them seen just once. The V gene's germline CDR1 is SGDLS and CDR2 YYNGEE. V was pared by 3 bases and J by 5 bases, with 11 bases between. This CDR3 has 13 amino acids. Whole-study results and caveats: Some such blood samples were as oligoclonal as synovium.

Input material: CD4+ T cells from blood. This chain connects TRBV9 to TRBJ1-1; a weak D match, TRBD1 (5 bases). The receptor was derived from a human donor with juvenile idiopathic arthritis. CDR3 coding DNA: TGTGCCAGCAGCGGCGGGGGTAGGACTGAAGCTTTCTTT. It yields the protein CASSGGGRTEAFF. The whole variable domain, filled in from reference TRBV9 and TRBJ1-1, reads DSGVTQTPKHLITATGQRVTLRCSPRSGDLSVYWYQQSLDQGLQFLIQYYNGEERAKGNILERFSAQQFPDLHSELNLSSLELGDSALYFCASSGGGRTEAFFGQGTRLTVV.